Shown below are 20 T cell receptor beta chains from a single sample sequenced in a study of CD8+CD57+ T cells in acquired aplastic anemia. By flow cytometry, patients selected for sequencing had shown an expansion of CD8+CD57+ cells. Researchers used genomic DNA as the template to profile TCR beta VDJ and CDR3. Via MiXCR, TCRdb re-called the reads, giving one row per CDR3 protein. The data hold hundreds of thousands of distinct CDR3 sequences, with around 33% observed a single time. The sequencing sample was made of sorted CD4+, CD8+, or CD8+CD57+ T cells (not recorded which) from PBMCs. These receptors were obtained from a human donor with aplastic anemia.

This clonotype was observed at least ten times. The V and J genes are TRBV10-3 and TRBJ1-5, with D maybe TRBD1 (6 bases). Trimming shortened V by 6 bases and J by 5 bases, and 17 bases separated the two germline ends. Germline CDR1 ENHRY, CDR2 SYGVKD. CDR3 length: 15 amino acids. The CDR3 loop reads CAISERQEGDQPQHF. As DNA, the CDR3 is TGTGCCATCAGCGAGAGACAGGAGGGGGATCAGCCCCAGCATTTT.

The CDR3: CASSRDRVVAQPQHF. CDR3 bases: TGTGCCAGCAGCCGGGACAGGGTGGTTGCTCAGCCCCAGCATTTT. The chain has TRBV7-8 and TRBJ1-5, with TRBD1 identical over 9 bases. V shed 5 bases and J 6 bases; nucleotides not matched to a gene: 8. Germline CDR1 reads SGHVS; CDR2 reads FQNEAQ. This CDR3 is 15 amino acids long.

This clonotype was recorded at least ten times. The chain links TRBV29-1 to TRBJ1-2; maybe TRBD1 (6 bases). The V gene's germline CDR1 is SQVTM and CDR2 ANQGSEA. The V end was cut by 7 bases, the J end by 1 base, with 16 bases between. This CDR3 contains 14 residues. CDR3 sequence (DNA): TGCAGCGCTTCGGACAGACTGAATAACTATGGCTACACCTTC. It codes for CSASDRLNNYGYTF.

The CDR3 DNA reads as TGTGCCAGCAGCCTAGCCCAGGGCGGGATCTACGAGCAGTACTTC. Its protein is CASSLAQGGIYEQYF. The chain combines TRBV13 with TRBJ2-7; D is possibly TRBD2 (6 bases). CDR3 length: 15 amino acids. Germline V gives CDR1 PRHDT, CDR2 FYEKMQ (reference sequence). V was pared by 5 bases and J by 3 bases, with 17 bases between. The entire variable domain, with the rest obtained from reference TRBV13 and TRBJ2-7, is as follows: AAGVIQSPRHLIKEKRETATLKCYPIPRHDTVYWYQQGPGQDPQFLISFYEKMQSDKGSIPDRFSAQQFSDYHSELNMSSLELGDSALYFCASSLAQGGIYEQYFGPGTRLTVT.

This clonotype was seen more than once but under ten times. The chain is built from TRBV20-1 and TRBJ2-1; D is undetermined. The CDR3 consists of 15 residues. Trimming cost V 3 bases and J 0 bases, with 12 bases left between them. Germline assignment: CDR1 DFQATT and CDR2 SNEGSKA (reference sequence). DNA for the CDR3: TGCAGTGCTAGTGATGGGTCAAGCTCCTACAATGAGCAGTTCTTC. Its protein product is CSASDGSSSYNEQFF.

Points on this clonotype: A read error may be the cause here, since a much bigger clone is one base away. Here the CDR3 DNA reads TGTGCCAGCAGTTTCCTCACAGATACGCAGTATTTT. Protein product: CASSFLTDTQYF. This sequence joins TRBV12-3 or TRBV12-4 and TRBJ2-3, with D uncertain. The CDR3 has 12 residues. V was pared by 3 bases and J by 2 bases, with 3 bases between.

This clonotype is a singleton in its sample. One end of the junction is discordant with germline, which a read error may explain. The genes are TRBV7-2 and TRBJ1-2; possible D gene TRBD1, 5 bases. From germline, CDR1 is SGHTA and CDR2 FQGNSA. This CDR3 spans 15 amino acids. CDR3 bases: TGTGCCAGCAGCTCTATTCAGGGATTTAACTATGGCAACACCTTC. As protein: CASSSIQGFNYGNTF.

Only a few counts were recorded for this clonotype. In DNA, the CDR3 is TGCAGTGCTAGGGCACGACTACAGGGGAACACTGAAGCTTTCTTT. This encodes CSARARLQGNTEAFF. The chain has TRBV20-1 and TRBJ1-1; tentatively, D is TRBD1 (6 bases). Germline V gene sequence: CDR1 DFQATT, CDR2 SNEGSKA (reference sequence). The CDR3 spans 15 residues. The V end lost 3 bases, the J end lost 1 base, and 15 bases lay between the germline ends.

The chain joins TRBV3-1 to TRBJ1-2, with D uncertain. From germline, CDR1 is LGHDT and CDR2 YNNKEL (reference sequence). The CDR3 totals 14 residues. The V and J ends lost 2 bases and 3 bases respectively, with 10 bases between them. For the CDR3, the DNA is TGTGCCAGCAGCCAAAGAGTTGGGGACTATGGCTACACCTTC. It is translated as CASSQRVGDYGYTF.

Details on this clonotype: This clone may be a read error of a much larger clone one base away. This is likely a read error, given that the CDR3 carries no conserved phenylalanine or tryptophan at its end. The chain has TRBV20-1 and TRBJ1-2, with TRBD1 matching 7 bases. CDR3 length equals 14 residues. The ends lost 6 bases at V and 8 bases at J; junction bases unmatched: 15. The V gene's germline CDR1 is DFQATT and CDR2 SNEGSKA (reference sequence). The CDR3 spells CSAGGRDLVGGYTL. For the CDR3, the DNA is TGCAGTGCAGGGGGCCGGGACCTCGTGGGAGGCTACACCCTC.

This clonotype was picked up a small number of times. The genes are TRBV5-4 and TRBJ2-3, with D possibly being TRBD2 (5 bases). V dropped 1 base and J dropped 5 bases, with 8 bases sitting between them. CDR1 SGHNT and CDR2 YYREEE come from the germline V gene (reference sequence). The CDR3 has 13 residues. The CDR3 here is CASSLRAGDTQYF. CDR3 in DNA: TGTGCCAGCAGCTTGCGGGCGGGAGATACGCAGTATTTT.

There are many counts of this clonotype. The CDR3 coding sequence is TGTGCCAGTAGTATAGGGTTGGAGGGCATAGATACGCAGTATTTT. This gives the protein CASSIGLEGIDTQYF. The chain carries TRBV19 and TRBJ2-3; tentatively, D is TRBD2 (6 bases). CDR3 size: 15 residues. Germline V gene data show CDR1 as LNHDA and CDR2 as SQIVND (reference sequence). V was clipped by 1 base and J by 5 bases, with 13 bases between them. Looking up the rest from reference TRBV19 and TRBJ2-3 gives the full variable domain: DGGITQSPKYLFRKEGQNVTLSCEQNLNHDAMYWYRQDPGQGLRLIYYSQIVNDFQKGDIAEGYSVSREKKESFPLTVTSAQKNPTAFYLCASSIGLEGIDTQYFGPGTRLTVL.

This chain connects TRBV15 to TRBJ1-2; 9 bases agree with TRBD1. Germline trimming cut 7 bases from V and 3 bases from J; bases unmatched to any gene: 6. There are 14 residues in the CDR3. In germline, CDR1 is LNHNV, CDR2 YYDKDF (reference sequence). The CDR3 nucleotides are TGTGCCACCACCCCGGGACAGGGTGACTATGGCTACACCTTC. It specifies CATTPGQGDYGYTF. The whole variable domain, filled in from reference TRBV15 and TRBJ1-2, reads DAMVIQNPRYQVTQFGKPVTLSCSQTLNHNVMYWYQQKSSQAPKLLFHYYDKDFNNEADTPDNFQSRRPNTSFCFLDIRSPGLGDTAMYLCATTPGQGDYGYTFGSGTRLTVV.

This clonotype was seen a single time. A much larger clone lies one base from this, so it may be a read error. The conserved closing phenylalanine or tryptophan is absent in this CDR3, likely reflecting a read error. The CDR3 nucleotides are TGCAGCGTCACACAAGTGACGGGACATGCGAACACCGGGGAGCTGTTTTTG. Protein sequence: CSVTQVTGHANTGELFL. The chain joins TRBV29-1 to TRBJ2-2, with D possibly matching TRBD1 (6 bases). Germline V gene lookup returns CDR1 SQVTM and CDR2 ANQGSEA. The CDR3 has 17 residues. With 6 bases removed from V and 0 bases from J, the gap between germline ends came to 20 bases.

This clonotype came up a few times. This chain connects TRBV2 to TRBJ2-6; D uncertain. CDR1 and CDR2 from the germline V gene are SNHLY and FYNNEI. This CDR3 is built from 18 residues. The V end lost 6 bases, the J end lost 0 bases, and 18 bases lay between the germline ends. CDR3 coding DNA: TGTGCCAGCAGCACTGACGGAGCTCGTTCCTCTGGGGCCAACGTCCTGACTTTC. Protein: CASSTDGARSSGANVLTF.

Many counts were recorded for this clonotype. The genes are TRBV6-1 and TRBJ1-6; D remains unclear. CDR3 size: 14 residues. V lost 7 bases to trimming and J lost 7 bases, with 14 bases between them. Germline CDR1 and CDR2: MNHNS and SASEGT. CDR3 residues: CASTDKRENSPLHF. The CDR3 coding sequence is TGTGCCAGCACCGACAAGAGGGAAAATTCACCCCTCCACTTT.

Details on this clonotype: It may be a read error: a sequence one base away is much more abundant. The genes are TRBV2 and TRBJ1-4, with a tentative D call TRBD1 (5 bases). Germline CDR1 SNHLY, CDR2 FYNNEI. Trimming left V 4 bases short and J 11 bases short, with 17 bases between. CDR3 length: 14 residues. The CDR3 bases are TGTGCCAGCAGTGTCGGTCAGGGTCTTGGGAAACTGTTTTTT. Translated, it gives CASSVGQGLGKLFF.

As to this clonotype: This may be a read error, as it is one base from a much larger clone. This chain uses TRBV2 with TRBJ2-7, with D possibly TRBD1 on 7 matching bases. There are 13 residues in the CDR3. Germline V gene lookup returns CDR1 SNHLY and CDR2 FYNNEI. CDR3: CVSNQLSGGGQYF. CDR3 DNA: TGTGTCAGCAACCAACTCTCAGGGGGAGGTCAGTACTTC.

The chain is built from TRBV29-1 and TRBJ1-2; possibly TRBD1 for D (5 bases). The germline V gene has CDR1 SQVTM and CDR2 ANQGSEA. This CDR3 comprises 12 residues. V lost 7 bases, J lost 6 bases, and 15 bases lay in between. The CDR3 nucleotides are TGCAGCGCTCAACGGGGGGTTGATGGCTACACCTTC. Translating gives CSAQRGVDGYTF.

This clonotype was seen a few times. The J gene is TRBJ2-2, the V gene TRBV9; D is uncertain. This CDR3 has 13 residues. Germline lookup yields CDR1 SGDLS and CDR2 YYNGEE. Trimming removed 0 bases from V and 7 bases from J, with 7 bases in between. CDR3 protein: CASSVATSGELFF. CDR3 DNA: TGTGCCAGCAGCGTAGCTACAAGCGGGGAGCTGTTTTTT.